This TCR beta chain was sequenced for a study of blood T cell repertoires in COVID-19. Germline CDR1 SGHRS, CDR2 YFSETQ. The CDR3 runs 18 residues. The V end was cut by 0 bases, the J end by 0 bases, with 13 bases between. The table came from immunoSEQ multiplex PCR; TCRdb's copy has only in-frame clones and leaves some out. Of about 410,000 clones listed, more than 80% were seen once; the top ten hold 1.4%. The rearrangement uses TRBV5-1 and TRBJ2-6; D is possibly TRBD1 (6 bases). This TCR came from a woman aged 30 to 39 with active or convalescent COVID-19. Sequencing was carried out using peripheral blood. CDR3 bases: TGCGCCAGCAGCTTGGAAGGGACAAACCCCTCTGGGGCCAACGTCCTGACTTTC. Encoded protein: CASSLEGTNPSGANVLTF.